What follows describes a single T cell receptor beta chain. The sample originates from a study of blood T cell repertoires in COVID-19. As for the study in general: The origin of the acute and convalescent COVID-19 samples was the United States, Italy and Spain. Sources were T cells, B-cell-depleted T cells, or PBMCs; the material itself was cDNA or gDNA.

The data were produced by immunoSEQ multiplex PCR, yet TCRdb's version contains in-frame clones alone and is incomplete. The sample records some 50,000 clones, approximately 80% being singletons. V lost 3 bases and J lost 0, with 9 bases in between. The CDR3 covers 14 residues. Germline V lookup: CDR1 LNHDA, CDR2 SQIVND (reference sequence). The origin of this receptor is a human donor with active or convalescent COVID-19. The donor label of this sample is uncertain. The chain uses TRBV19 and TRBJ2-7; D unresolved. The source material was peripheral blood. CDR3 in DNA: TGTGCCAGTAGTATTGCGGTAAGCTCCTACGAGCAGTACTTC. It translates to CASSIAVSSYEQYF. Full variable domain (outside the CDR3, taken from reference TRBV19 and TRBJ2-7): DGGITQSPKYLFRKEGQNVTLSCEQNLNHDAMYWYRQDPGQGLRLIYYSQIVNDFQKGDIAEGYSVSREKKESFPLTVTSAQKNPTAFYLCASSIAVSSYEQYFGPGTRLTVT.